This T cell receptor (beta chain) was sequenced in a study of blood T cell repertoires in COVID-19. Libraries were prepared by immunoSEQ multiplex PCR; TCRdb keeps only in-frame clonotypes and omits some of them. The table includes 100,000 to 150,000 clones, 84% detected once. The CDR3 length is 14 residues. V gave up 2 bases and J gave up 4 bases, with 12 bases separating them. Germline loops: CDR1 SGHKS, CDR2 YYEKEE (reference sequence). Source material: peripheral blood. The source is a man between 60 and 70 years old with acute or convalescent COVID-19. This rearrangement joins TRBV5-5 to TRBJ1-1; D may be TRBD1 (5 bases). The CDR3 DNA is TGTGCCAGCAGCTTCTCGGGGGGAAGCACTGAAGCTTTCTTT. It yields the protein CASSFSGGSTEAFF.